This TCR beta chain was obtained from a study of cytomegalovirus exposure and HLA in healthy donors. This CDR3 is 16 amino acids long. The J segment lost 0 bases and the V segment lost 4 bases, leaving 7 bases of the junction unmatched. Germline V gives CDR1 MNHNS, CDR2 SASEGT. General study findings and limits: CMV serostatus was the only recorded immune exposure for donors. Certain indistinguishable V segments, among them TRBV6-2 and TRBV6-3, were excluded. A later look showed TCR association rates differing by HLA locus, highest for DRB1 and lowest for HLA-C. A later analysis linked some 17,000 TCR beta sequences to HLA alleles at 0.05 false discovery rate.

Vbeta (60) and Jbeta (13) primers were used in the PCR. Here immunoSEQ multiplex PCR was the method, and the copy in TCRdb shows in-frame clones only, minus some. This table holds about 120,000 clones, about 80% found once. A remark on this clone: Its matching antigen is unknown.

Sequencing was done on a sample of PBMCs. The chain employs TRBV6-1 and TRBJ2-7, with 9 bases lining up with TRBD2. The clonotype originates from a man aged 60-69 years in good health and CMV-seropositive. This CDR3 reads CASSVLSGGSSYEQYF. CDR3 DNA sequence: TGTGCCAGCAGTGTTTTGAGCGGGGGGAGCTCCTACGAGCAGTACTTC.